The TCR beta chain under discussion was sequenced for a study of OX40 agonist ivuxolimab in advanced cancers. Study results and limitations: Partial responders at 0.1-3.0 mg/kg showed near-lowest clonal expansion.

The method was immunoSEQ multiplex PCR; TCRdb's version includes in-frame clones alone and lacks a portion of them. The profile covers some 96,000 clones, with approximately 90% appearing a single time and approximately 0.58% taken by the ten largest. For this clone: The antigen remains unidentified.

The germline CDR1 and CDR2 sequences are SGHRS and YFSETQ. The CDR3 covers 15 residues. Unmatched junction bases numbered 3, after V lost 3 bases and J lost 0 bases. The sample in question was CD4+ or CD8+ T cells sorted from blood, obtained in a trial of the OX40 agonist ivuxolimab. The sequence was obtained from an adult with an advanced solid tumor such as melanoma, head and neck, liver or kidney cancer. This chain joins TRBV5-1 and TRBJ2-1, with 7 bases lining up with TRBD2. The CDR3 reads CASSWTRLSYNEQFF. CDR3 DNA: TGCGCCAGCAGCTGGACTAGACTCTCCTACAATGAGCAGTTCTTC.